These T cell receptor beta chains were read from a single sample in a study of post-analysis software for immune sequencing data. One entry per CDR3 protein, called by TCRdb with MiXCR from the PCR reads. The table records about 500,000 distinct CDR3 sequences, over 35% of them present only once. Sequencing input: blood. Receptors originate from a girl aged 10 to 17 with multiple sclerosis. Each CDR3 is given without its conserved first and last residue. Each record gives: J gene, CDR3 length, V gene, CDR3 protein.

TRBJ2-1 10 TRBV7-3 VSSLYANEQF
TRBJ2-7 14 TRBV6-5 ASSSPDSGLSYEQY
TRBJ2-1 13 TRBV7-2 ASSLVTGPNNEQF
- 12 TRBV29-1 SVVREDSYNEQY
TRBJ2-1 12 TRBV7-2 ASSLGPGGNEQF
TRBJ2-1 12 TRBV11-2 ASSSPAGYNEQF
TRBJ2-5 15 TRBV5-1 ASSSGLAERGQETQY
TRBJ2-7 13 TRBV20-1 SARDPTSDTYEQY
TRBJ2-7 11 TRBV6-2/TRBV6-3 ASRSGAGYEQY
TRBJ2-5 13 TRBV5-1 ASSEGGTSPETQY
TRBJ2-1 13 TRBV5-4 ASSHATVRGGEQF
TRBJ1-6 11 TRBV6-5 ASAPGNNSPLH
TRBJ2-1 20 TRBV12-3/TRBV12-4 ASSLARRGLKWRLGSYNEQF
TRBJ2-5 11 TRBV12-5 ASAPQGRDEQY
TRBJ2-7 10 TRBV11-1 ASSLVARAQY
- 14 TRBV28 ASSLDPGTLTYEQY
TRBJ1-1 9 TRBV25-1 ATLVNTEAF
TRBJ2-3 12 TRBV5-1 ASSWADSTDTQY
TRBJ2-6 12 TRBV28 ASSLSGGANVLT
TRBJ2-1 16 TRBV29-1 SVAQAGGSYLTYNEQF
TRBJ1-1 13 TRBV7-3 ASSRDREMNTEAF
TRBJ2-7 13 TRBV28 ASSFGDGLTYEQY
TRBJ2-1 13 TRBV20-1 SPNGLERLHNEQF
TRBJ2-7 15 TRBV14 ASSQGLKSGRASEQY
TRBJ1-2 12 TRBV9 ASSAETGGKGYT
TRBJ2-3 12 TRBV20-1 SASSSILRDTQY
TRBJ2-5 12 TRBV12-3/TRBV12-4 ASSFGYGKETQY
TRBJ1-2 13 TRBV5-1 ASSNRTGVGYGYT
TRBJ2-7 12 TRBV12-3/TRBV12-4 ASIHSDRAYEQY
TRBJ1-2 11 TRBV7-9 ASSFQGQGGYT
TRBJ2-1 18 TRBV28 ASSLGDIWREGRIHNEQF
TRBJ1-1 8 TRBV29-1 SVKTGEAF
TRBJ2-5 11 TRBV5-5 ASSLGTGYEKY
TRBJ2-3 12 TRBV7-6 ASSSRQGADTQY
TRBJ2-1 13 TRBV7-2 ASRDRGTAYNEQF
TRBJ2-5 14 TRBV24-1 ATSDFQDLPQETQY
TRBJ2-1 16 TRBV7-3 ASSVETSGRVTYNEQF
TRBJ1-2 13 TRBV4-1 ASSQGEGAAYGYT
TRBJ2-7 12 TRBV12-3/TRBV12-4 ASSLIAGGYEQY
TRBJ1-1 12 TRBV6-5 AGSYSNRDTEAF
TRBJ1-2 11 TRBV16 ASSQSRDYGYT
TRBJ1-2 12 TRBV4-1 ASSPSGTEYGFT
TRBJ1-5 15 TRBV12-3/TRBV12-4 ASLPGGLGDSNQPQH
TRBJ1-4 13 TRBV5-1 ASSLTLGPNEKLF
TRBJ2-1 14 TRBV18 ASSPPSSGPSNEQF
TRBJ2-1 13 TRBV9 ASEKGGAGSNEQF
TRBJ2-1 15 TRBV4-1 ASSSSGRAQKYNEQF
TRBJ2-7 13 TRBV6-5 ASSRGLARNYEQY
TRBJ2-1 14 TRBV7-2 ASSSLTSGINNEQF
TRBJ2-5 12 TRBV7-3 ASSPQGGQETQY
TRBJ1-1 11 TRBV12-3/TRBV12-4 ASSLALGTEAF
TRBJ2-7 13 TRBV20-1 SAPKAGALSYEQY
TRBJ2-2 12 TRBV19 ASSAPGGTGELF
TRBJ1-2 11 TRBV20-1 SARDLGTGGYT
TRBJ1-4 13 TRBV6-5 ASSKRQGGTGKLF
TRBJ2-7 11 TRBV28 ATLASGIREQY
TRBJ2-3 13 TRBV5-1 ASREGVGLADTQY
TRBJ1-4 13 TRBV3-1 ASSPPPDVDEKLF
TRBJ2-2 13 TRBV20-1 SASGSGGDTGELF
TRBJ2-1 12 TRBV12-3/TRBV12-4 ASKPPGLPSEQF